This T cell receptor (beta chain) was retrieved from a study of cytomegalovirus exposure and HLA in healthy donors. On this clone: Its antigen is unknown.

When sampled, the donors appeared nominally healthy, though they likely had unrecorded immune exposures. Germline-derived CDR1 and CDR2 are SGDLS and YYNGEE. The CDR3 consists of 15 residues. The V end lost 0 bases, the J end lost 1 base, and 9 bases lay between the germline ends. The PCR made use of 60 Vbeta and 13 Jbeta primers. Method: immunoSEQ multiplex PCR; TCRdb's copy keeps in-frame clones and lacks some. The listing contains some 140,000 clones. Findings and limits, study-wide: In vitro data verified a few CMV-associated chains as specific for CMV antigens. There were 150 to 200 TCR beta chains listed as cytomegalovirus-associated.

Sequenced sample: PBMCs. V usage is TRBV9 and J usage is TRBJ2-3; D is ambiguous. The sequence was collected from a woman between 35 and 50 years old in good health and CMV-seronegative. In DNA form, the CDR3 reads TGTGCCAGCAGCGTAGCGAGCCGCGGCACAGATACGCAGTATTTT. This translates into CASSVASRGTDTQYF.